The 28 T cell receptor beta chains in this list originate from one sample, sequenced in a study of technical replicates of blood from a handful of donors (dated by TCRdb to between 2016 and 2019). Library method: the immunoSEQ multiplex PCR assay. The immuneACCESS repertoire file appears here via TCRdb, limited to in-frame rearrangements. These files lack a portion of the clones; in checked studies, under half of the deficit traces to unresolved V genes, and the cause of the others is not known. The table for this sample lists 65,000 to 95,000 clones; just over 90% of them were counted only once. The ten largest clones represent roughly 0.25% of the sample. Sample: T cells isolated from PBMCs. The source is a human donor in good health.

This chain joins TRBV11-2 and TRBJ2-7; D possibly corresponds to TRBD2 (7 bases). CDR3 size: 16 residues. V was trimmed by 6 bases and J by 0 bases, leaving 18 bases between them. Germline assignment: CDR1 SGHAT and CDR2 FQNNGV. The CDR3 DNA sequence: TGTGCCAGCAGTCCTTATAGGAGGGGGGGCTCCTACGAGCAGTACTTC. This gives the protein CASSPYRRGGSYEQYF. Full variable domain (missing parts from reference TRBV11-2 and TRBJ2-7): EAGVAQSPRYKIIEKRQSVAFWCNPISGHATLYWYQQILGQGPKLLIQFQNNGVVDDSQLPKDRFSAERLKGVDSTLKIQPAKLEDSAVYLCASSPYRRGGSYEQYFGPGTRLTVT.

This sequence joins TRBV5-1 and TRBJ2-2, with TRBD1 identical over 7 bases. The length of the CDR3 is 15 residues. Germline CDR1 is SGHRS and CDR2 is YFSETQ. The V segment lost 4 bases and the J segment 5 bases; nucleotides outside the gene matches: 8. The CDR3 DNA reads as TGCGCCAGCAGCGGGGGAGACAGGGAAACCGGGGAGCTGTTTTTT. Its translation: CASSGGDRETGELFF. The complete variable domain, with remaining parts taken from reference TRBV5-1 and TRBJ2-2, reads KAGVTQTPRYLIKTRGQQVTLSCSPISGHRSVSWYQQTPGQGLQFLFEYFSETQRNKGNFPGRFSGRQFSNSRSEMNVSTLELGDSALYLCASSGGDRETGELFFGEGSRLTVL.

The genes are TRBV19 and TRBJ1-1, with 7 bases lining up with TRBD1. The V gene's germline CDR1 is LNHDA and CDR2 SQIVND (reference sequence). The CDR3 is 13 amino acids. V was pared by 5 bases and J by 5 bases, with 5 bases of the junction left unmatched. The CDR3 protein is CASSSQQGTEAFF. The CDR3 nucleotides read TGTGCCAGTAGTTCCCAACAGGGGACTGAAGCTTTCTTT.

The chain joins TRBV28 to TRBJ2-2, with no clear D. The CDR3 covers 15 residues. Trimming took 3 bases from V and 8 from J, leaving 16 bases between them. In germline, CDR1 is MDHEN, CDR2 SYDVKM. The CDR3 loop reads CASSFSKLSLGELFF. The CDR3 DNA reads TGTGCCAGCAGTTTCTCCAAATTGAGTTTGGGGGAGCTGTTTTTT.

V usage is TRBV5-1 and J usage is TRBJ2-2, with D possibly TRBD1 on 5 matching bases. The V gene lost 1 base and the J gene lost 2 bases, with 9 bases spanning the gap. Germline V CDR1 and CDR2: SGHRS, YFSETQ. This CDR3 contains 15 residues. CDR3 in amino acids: CASSLSQGNTGELFF. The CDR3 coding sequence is TGCGCCAGCAGCTTGAGTCAGGGAAACACCGGGGAGCTGTTTTTT.

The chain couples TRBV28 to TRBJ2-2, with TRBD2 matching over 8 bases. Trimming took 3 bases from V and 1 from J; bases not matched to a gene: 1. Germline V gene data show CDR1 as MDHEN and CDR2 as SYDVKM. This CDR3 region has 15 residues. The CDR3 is CASSFSGRNTGELFF. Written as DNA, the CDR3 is TGTGCCAGCAGTTTCAGCGGGAGGAACACCGGGGAGCTGTTTTTT. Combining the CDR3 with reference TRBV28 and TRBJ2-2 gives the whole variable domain DVKVTQSSRYLVKRTGEKVFLECVQDMDHENMFWYRQDPGLGLRLIYFSYDVKMKEKGDIPEGYSVSREKKERFSLILESASTNQTSMYLCASSFSGRNTGELFFGEGSRLTVL.

The CDR3 DNA reads as TGTGCCAGCAGTAACAACGGGGAAGATACGCAGTATTTT. It is translated as CASSNNGEDTQYF. V gene TRBV2 combines with J gene TRBJ2-3, with D maybe TRBD2 (5 bases). This CDR3 region has 13 residues. V shed 5 bases and J shed 5 bases, with 11 bases lying between them. The germline V gene has CDR1 SNHLY and CDR2 FYNNEI. Using reference TRBV2 and TRBJ2-3 for the parts outside the CDR3, the full variable domain is EPEVTQTPSHQVTQMGQEVILRCVPISNHLYFYWYRQILGQKVEFLVSFYNNEISEKSEIFDDQFSVERPDGSNFTLKIRSTKLEDSAMYFCASSNNGEDTQYFGPGTRLTVL.

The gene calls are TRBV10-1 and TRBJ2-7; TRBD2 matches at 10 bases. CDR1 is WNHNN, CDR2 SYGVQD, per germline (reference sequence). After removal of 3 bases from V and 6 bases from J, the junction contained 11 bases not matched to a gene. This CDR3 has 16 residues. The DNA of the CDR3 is TGCGCCAGCAGTGATTCCCGCCTAGCGGGAGTTGTCGAGCAGTACTTC. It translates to CASSDSRLAGVVEQYF.

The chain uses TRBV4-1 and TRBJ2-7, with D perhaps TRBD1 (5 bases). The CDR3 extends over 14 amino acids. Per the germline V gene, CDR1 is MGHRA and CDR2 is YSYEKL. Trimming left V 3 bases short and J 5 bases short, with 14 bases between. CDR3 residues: CASSQSWGADEQYF. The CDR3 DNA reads TGCGCCAGCAGCCAGAGTTGGGGCGCCGACGAGCAGTACTTC.

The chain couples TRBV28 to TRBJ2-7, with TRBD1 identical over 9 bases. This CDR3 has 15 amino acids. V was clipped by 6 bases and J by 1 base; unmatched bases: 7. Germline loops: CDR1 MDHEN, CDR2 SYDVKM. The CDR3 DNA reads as TGTGCCAGCAGACAGGCGGGACAGGGATCCTACGAGCAGTACTTC. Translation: CASRQAGQGSYEQYF.

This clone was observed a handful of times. The CDR3 coding sequence is TGCAGCGTTGAGACGGGACAGAAAGCTTTCTTT. Its translation: CSVETGQKAFF. V is TRBV29-1 and J is TRBJ1-1, with TRBD1 matching over 7 bases. Losses at the gene ends were 3 bases for V and 9 bases for J; bases not matched to a gene: 4. Germline CDR1 SQVTM, CDR2 ANQGSEA. This CDR3 is built from 11 residues.

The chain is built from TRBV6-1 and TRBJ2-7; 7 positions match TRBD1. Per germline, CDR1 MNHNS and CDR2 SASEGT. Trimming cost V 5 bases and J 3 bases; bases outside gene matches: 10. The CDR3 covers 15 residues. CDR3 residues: CASSRRRDSRYEQYF. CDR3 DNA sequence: TGTGCCAGCAGTCGAAGAAGGGACAGCCGCTACGAGCAGTACTTC.

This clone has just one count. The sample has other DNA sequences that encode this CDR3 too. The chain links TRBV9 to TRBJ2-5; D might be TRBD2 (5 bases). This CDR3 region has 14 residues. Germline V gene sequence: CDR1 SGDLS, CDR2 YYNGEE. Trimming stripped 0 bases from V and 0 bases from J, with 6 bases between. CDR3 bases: TGTGCCAGCAGCGTAGGAGGGTACCAAGAGACCCAGTACTTC. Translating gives CASSVGGYQETQYF.

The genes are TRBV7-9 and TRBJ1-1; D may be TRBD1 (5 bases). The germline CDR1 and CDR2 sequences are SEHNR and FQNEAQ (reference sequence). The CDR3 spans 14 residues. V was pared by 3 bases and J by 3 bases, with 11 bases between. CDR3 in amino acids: CASSFPGGDTEAFF. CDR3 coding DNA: TGTGCCAGCAGCTTTCCCGGGGGTGACACTGAAGCTTTCTTT.

CDR3 sequence reads: CASSLYNEQFF. Written as DNA, the CDR3 is TGTGCCAGCAGCCTTTACAATGAGCAGTTCTTC. This chain connects TRBV5-6 to TRBJ2-1, with D uncertain. Trimming stripped 4 bases from V and 4 bases from J, with 3 bases between. Germline V gene lookup returns CDR1 SGHDT and CDR2 YYEEEE. The CDR3 length is 11 residues.

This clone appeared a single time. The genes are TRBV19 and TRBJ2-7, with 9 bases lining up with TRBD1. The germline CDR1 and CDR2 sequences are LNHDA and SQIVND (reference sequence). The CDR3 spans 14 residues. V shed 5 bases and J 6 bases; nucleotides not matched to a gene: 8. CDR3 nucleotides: TGTGCCAGTAGTGTCCGGGACAGGGTGGGCGAGCAGTACTTC. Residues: CASSVRDRVGEQYF.

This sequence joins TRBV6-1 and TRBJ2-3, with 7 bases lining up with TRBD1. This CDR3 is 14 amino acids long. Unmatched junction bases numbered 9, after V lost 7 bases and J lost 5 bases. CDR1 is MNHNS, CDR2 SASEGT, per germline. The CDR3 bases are TGTGCCAGCATAGCACAGGGGCTGCGAGATACGCAGTATTTT. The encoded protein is CASIAQGLRDTQYF.

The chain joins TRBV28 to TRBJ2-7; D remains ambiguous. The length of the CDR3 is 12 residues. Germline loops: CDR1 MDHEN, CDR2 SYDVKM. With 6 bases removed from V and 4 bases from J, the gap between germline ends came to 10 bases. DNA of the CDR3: TGTGCCAGCAGACAACCAGGTTACGAGCAGTACTTC. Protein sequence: CASRQPGYEQYF.

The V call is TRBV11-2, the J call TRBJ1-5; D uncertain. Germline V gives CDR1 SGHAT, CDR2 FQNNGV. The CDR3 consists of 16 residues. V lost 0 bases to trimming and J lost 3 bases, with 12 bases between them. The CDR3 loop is CASSLDDTGYNQPQHF. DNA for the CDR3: TGTGCCAGCAGCTTAGATGACACGGGATACAATCAGCCCCAGCATTTT.

The CDR3 loop reads CASSLGQGLETQYF. CDR3 nucleotide sequence: TGTGCCAGCAGCTTAGGGCAGGGGTTAGAGACCCAGTACTTC. V and J are TRBV7-2 and TRBJ2-5; D is possibly TRBD1 (6 bases). There are 14 residues in the CDR3. Germline V gives CDR1 SGHTA, CDR2 FQGNSA. V was pared by 1 base and J by 4 bases, with 10 bases between. Full variable domain (missing parts from reference TRBV7-2 and TRBJ2-5): GAGVSQSPSNKVTEKGKDVELRCDPISGHTALYWYRQSLGQGLEFLIYFQGNSAPDKSGLPSDRFSAERTGGSVSTLTIQRTQQEDSAVYLCASSLGQGLETQYFGPGTRLLVL.

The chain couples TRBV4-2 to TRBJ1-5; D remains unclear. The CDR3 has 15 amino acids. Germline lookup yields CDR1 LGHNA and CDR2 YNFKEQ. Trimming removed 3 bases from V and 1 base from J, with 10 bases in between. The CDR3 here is CASSQSGLSNQPQHF. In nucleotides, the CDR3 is TGTGCCAGCAGCCAGTCCGGGTTGAGCAATCAGCCCCAGCATTTT.

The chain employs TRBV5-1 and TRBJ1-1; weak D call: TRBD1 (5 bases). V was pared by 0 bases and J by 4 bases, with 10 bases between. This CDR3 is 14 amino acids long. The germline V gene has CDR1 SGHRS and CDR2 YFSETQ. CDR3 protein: CASSLGAGLTEAFF. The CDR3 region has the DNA TGCGCCAGCAGCTTGGGGGCAGGGCTCACTGAAGCTTTCTTT.

CDR3 amino acids: CASSQVGDSLYEQYF. The CDR3 DNA reads as TGCGCCAGCAGCCAGGTGGGGGACAGCCTCTACGAGCAGTACTTC. This rearrangement joins TRBV4-1 to TRBJ2-7; 7 positions match TRBD1. Trimming cost V 3 bases and J 3 bases; bases outside gene matches: 8. The CDR3 is made up of 15 amino acids. Germline values: CDR1 MGHRA, CDR2 YSYEKL.

The DNA of the CDR3 is TGTGCCAGCAGCTTAGGACAATATAGCAATCAGCCCCAGCATTTT. It specifies CASSLGQYSNQPQHF. The chain carries TRBV5-5 and TRBJ1-5; perhaps TRBD1 as D (5 bases). V lost 2 bases and J lost 0, with 9 bases in between. The CDR3 length is 15 residues. The germline V gene encodes CDR1 SGHKS and CDR2 YYEKEE (reference sequence).

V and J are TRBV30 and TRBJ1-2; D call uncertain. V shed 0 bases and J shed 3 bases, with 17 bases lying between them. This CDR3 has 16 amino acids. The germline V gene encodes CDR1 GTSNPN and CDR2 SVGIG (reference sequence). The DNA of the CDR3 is TGTGCCTGGAGTGTTAGCCCCCAGAGGGAACACTATGGCTACACCTTC. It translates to CAWSVSPQREHYGYTF.

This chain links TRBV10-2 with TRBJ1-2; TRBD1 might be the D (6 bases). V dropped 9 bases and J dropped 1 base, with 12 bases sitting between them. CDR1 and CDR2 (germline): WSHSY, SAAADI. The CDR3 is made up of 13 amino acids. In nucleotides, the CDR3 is TGCGCCAGTCGAACAGGGTTTAACTATGGCTACACCTTC. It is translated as CASRTGFNYGYTF.

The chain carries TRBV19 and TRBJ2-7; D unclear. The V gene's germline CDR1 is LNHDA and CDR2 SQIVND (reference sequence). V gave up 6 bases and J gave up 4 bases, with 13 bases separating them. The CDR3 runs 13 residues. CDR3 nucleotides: TGTGCCAGTAGCTTCGCGTGGTCATACGAGCAGTACTTC. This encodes CASSFAWSYEQYF.

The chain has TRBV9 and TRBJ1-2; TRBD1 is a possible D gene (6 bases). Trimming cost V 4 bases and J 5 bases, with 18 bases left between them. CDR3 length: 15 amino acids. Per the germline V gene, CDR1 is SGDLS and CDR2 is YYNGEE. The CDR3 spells CASSPSGGGAYGYTF. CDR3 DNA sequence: TGTGCCAGCAGCCCATCCGGGGGGGGCGCGTATGGCTACACCTTC. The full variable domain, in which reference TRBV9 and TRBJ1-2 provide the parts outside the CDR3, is DSGVTQTPKHLITATGQRVTLRCSPRSGDLSVYWYQQSLDQGLQFLIQYYNGEERAKGNILERFSAQQFPDLHSELNLSSLELGDSALYFCASSPSGGGAYGYTFGSGTRLTVV.